One sample yielded the 18 T cell receptor beta chains listed below, sequenced in a study of regulatory T cells in long-lasting Graves disease. The time point denotes: persistent/refractory GD, antithyroid drugs over 5 years with positive TRAb. RNA from PBMCs was the source of the TCR library. Arm-PCR of CDR3 regions and iRepertoire HTBI primers were used to build TCR beta libraries. MiXCR, run by TCRdb on the multiplex PCR reads, gives a single entry per CDR3 protein. Found here are a few hundred thousand distinct CDR3 sequences, around a quarter of them singletons; the top ten hold about a quarter. This specimen was peripheral blood mononuclear cells (PBMCs), taken when the disease was refractory, from a patient treated with antithyroid drugs. The receptors here all came from a female donor with Graves disease.

This chain uses TRBV27 with TRBJ1-3, with 8 bases identical to TRBD1. The CDR3 spans 15 residues. Losses at the gene ends were 6 bases for V and 0 bases for J; bases not matched to a gene: 4. Germline V gene data show CDR1 as MNHEY and CDR2 as SMNVEV (reference sequence). CDR3 amino acids: CASRGQANSGNTIYF. The CDR3 DNA is TGTGCCAGCAGGGGACAGGCGAACTCTGGAAACACCATATATTTT.

This clonotype was counted at least ten times. This chain links TRBV7-8 with TRBJ1-6; no reliable D call. The CDR3 length is 16 residues. Trimming removed 6 bases at V and 8 bases at J, with 20 bases between. Germline-derived CDR1 and CDR2 are SGHVS and FQNEAQ. The CDR3 spells CASRVRETASDSPLHF. The CDR3, as DNA: TGTGCCAGCAGGGTTCGAGAGACCGCTTCGGATTCACCCCTCCACTTT.

The CDR3 region has the DNA TGTGCCAGCAGCTTAACCCTTTGGGGGCAGCCCCAGCATTTT. It is translated as CASSLTLWGQPQHF. The J gene is TRBJ1-5, the V gene TRBV7-2, with D maybe TRBD1 (5 bases). This CDR3 has 14 residues. Germline V gives CDR1 SGHTA, CDR2 FQGNSA. The V end lost 2 bases, the J end lost 7 bases, and 12 bases lay between the germline ends.

As to this clonotype: One end of the junction is discordant with germline, which a read error may explain. The gene calls are TRBV7-9 and TRBJ2-1; 9 bases map to TRBD2. The CDR3 is made up of 16 amino acids. CDR1 and CDR2 (germline): SEHNR, FQNEAQ (reference sequence). The chain's CDR3 is CASTSPGLASLDEQFF. CDR3 nucleotides: TGCGCCAGCACATCACCCGGACTAGCGTCTCTCGATGAGCAGTTCTTC.

This clonotype has more than one count but fewer than ten. The chain employs TRBV5-1 and TRBJ1-1, with D tentatively TRBD1 (5 bases). This CDR3 is 15 amino acids long. V lost 1 base and J lost 8, with 18 bases in between. Germline V lookup: CDR1 SGHRS, CDR2 YFSETQ. The CDR3 nucleotides read TGCGCCAGCAGCTTGTTCCCCCCCAGCGAGGGGGAAGCTTTCTTT. It is translated as CASSLFPPSEGEAFF.

In its sample, this clonotype was seen a few times. This chain joins TRBV9 and TRBJ2-1; 7 bases fit TRBD2. Germline V CDR1 and CDR2: SGDLS, YYNGEE. The CDR3 consists of 15 residues. Germline trimming cut 0 bases from V and 6 bases from J; bases unmatched to any gene: 6. CDR3 bases: TGTGCCAGCAGCGTAGATGCGGGAGTCAGCAATGAGCAGTTCTTC. Amino acids: CASSVDAGVSNEQFF.

The chain links TRBV5-4 to TRBJ2-2; 13 nucleotides line up with TRBD2. Germline assignment: CDR1 SGHNT and CDR2 YYREEE (reference sequence). Trimming took 4 bases from V and 6 from J; bases not matched to a gene: 6. This CDR3 has 16 amino acids. CDR3 in amino acids: CASSKLAGGLPGELFF. The CDR3 DNA follows: TGTGCCAGCAGCAAACTAGCGGGAGGGCTCCCCGGGGAGCTGTTTTTT.

This clonotype showed up many times. The rearrangement links TRBV28 to TRBJ1-2; D unclear. The CDR3 runs to 13 residues. V was clipped by 3 bases and J by 0 bases, with 5 bases between them. The V gene's germline CDR1 is MDHEN and CDR2 SYDVKM. DNA of the CDR3: TGTGCCAGCAGTTTGTTAACTAACTATGGCTACACCTTC. This gives the protein CASSLLTNYGYTF.

This clonotype showed up many times. This sequence joins TRBV7-2 and TRBJ2-7; 9 positions match TRBD2. This CDR3 has 16 residues. Germline V lookup: CDR1 SGHTA, CDR2 FQGNSA. J gave up 5 bases and V 4 bases, and 12 bases lay outside the gene matches. The CDR3 region is CASSSQSSGSGNEQYF. Here the CDR3 DNA reads TGTGCCAGCAGCTCCCAAAGTAGCGGGAGTGGCAACGAGCAGTACTTC.

This chain joins TRBV5-1 and TRBJ1-6; unclear D gene. With 3 bases removed from V and 0 bases from J, the gap between germline ends came to 16 bases. CDR3 length equals 18 residues. Germline V CDR1 and CDR2: SGHRS, YFSETQ. The CDR3 loop is CASSYDYKKLSYNSPLHF. The CDR3 DNA reads TGCGCCAGCAGCTATGATTACAAGAAGCTCTCCTATAATTCACCCCTCCACTTT.

This clonotype was seen at least ten times. V gene TRBV30 combines with J gene TRBJ2-7; tentative D call: TRBD1 (5 bases). V was shortened by 0 bases and J by 6 bases, with 18 bases between the two germline ends. The germline CDR1 and CDR2 sequences are GTSNPN and SVGIG (reference sequence). This CDR3 has 15 residues. The CDR3 protein is CAWSVRAGSLSEQYF. The CDR3 DNA is TGTGCCTGGAGTGTAAGGGCAGGGTCTCTTTCCGAGCAGTACTTC.

This clonotype has at least ten counts. The rearrangement links TRBV7-3 to TRBJ2-5; D gene ambiguous. Germline CDR1 is SGHTA and CDR2 is FQGTGA. With 5 bases removed from V and 7 bases from J, the gap between germline ends came to 11 bases. The length of the CDR3 is 12 residues. CDR3 in amino acids: CASSETKGTQYF. The DNA of the CDR3 is TGTGCCAGCAGCGAGACAAAAGGGACCCAGTACTTC.

This clonotype occurred many times. The CDR3: CASSVEGSGSGGETQYF. The DNA of the CDR3 is TGTGCCAGCAGTGTGGAGGGTAGCGGGAGTGGTGGAGAGACCCAGTACTTC. This chain uses TRBV2 with TRBJ2-5; 9 bases are shared with TRBD2. Germline V gives CDR1 SNHLY, CDR2 FYNNEI. V lost 4 bases and J lost 4; bases outside the gene matches: 13. The CDR3 is 17 residues long.

This clonotype turned up a few times. The chain is built from TRBV19 and TRBJ1-2; the D gene is possibly TRBD1 (5 bases). Germline lookup yields CDR1 LNHDA and CDR2 SQIVND (reference sequence). Deletions cut 3 bases from V and 3 bases from J, with 8 bases between. The CDR3 totals 13 residues. CDR3 amino acids: CASSMGGYYGYTF. CDR3 coding DNA: TGTGCCAGTAGTATGGGGGGTTACTATGGCTACACCTTC.

This chain joins TRBV20-1 and TRBJ2-7; 8 bases map to TRBD2. The CDR3 consists of 13 residues. Germline lookup yields CDR1 DFQATT and CDR2 SNEGSKA (reference sequence). V lost 5 bases, J lost 4 bases, and 7 bases stayed unmatched. The CDR3 nucleotides are TGCAGTGCTGTCCGGGGGGGGGGTTACGAGCAGTACTTC. It encodes CSAVRGGGYEQYF.

This clonotype was detected only a few times. The chain uses TRBV19 and TRBJ1-4; D gene ambiguous. The CDR3 loop spans 15 amino acids. The ends were cut back, 7 bases at V and 0 bases at J, with 12 bases in the middle. Germline values: CDR1 LNHDA, CDR2 SQIVND (reference sequence). The CDR3: CASMEMPTTNEKLFF. The CDR3 DNA reads TGTGCCAGTATGGAGATGCCCACAACTAATGAAAAACTGTTTTTT.

The chain uses TRBV19 and TRBJ1-6, with D tentatively TRBD1 (6 bases). This CDR3 contains 18 residues. Per the germline V gene, CDR1 is LNHDA and CDR2 is SQIVND (reference sequence). The germline V and J ends were trimmed by 4 bases and 4 bases, with 20 bases remaining between them. The CDR3 DNA reads as TGTGCCAGTAGTAGGACCCCCCGGGGAGGGGGGTATAATTCACCCCTCCACTTT. Translated, it gives CASSRTPRGGGYNSPLHF. The full variable domain, in which reference TRBV19 and TRBJ1-6 provide the parts outside the CDR3, is DGGITQSPKYLFRKEGQNVTLSCEQNLNHDAMYWYRQDPGQGLRLIYYSQIVNDFQKGDIAEGYSVSREKKESFPLTVTSAQKNPTAFYLCASSRTPRGGGYNSPLHFGNGTRLTVT.

The chain uses TRBV20-1 and TRBJ2-6; no firm D call. The ends were cut back, 5 bases at V and 0 bases at J, with 5 bases in the middle. The CDR3 contains 13 residues. Germline CDR1 and CDR2: DFQATT and SNEGSKA (reference sequence). The CDR3 protein is CSAGPSGANVLTF. The CDR3 bases are TGCAGTGCTGGACCCTCTGGGGCCAACGTCCTGACTTTC.